This entry lists 29 T cell receptor beta chains sequenced from one sample in a study of identical twins. TCRdb analysed the 5' RACE reads with MiXCR anew, one entry per CDR3 protein. The data contain around 500,000 distinct CDR3 sequences, more than 13% of them singletons. The data were also submitted as part of a second study, on yellow fever vaccine responses in identical twins.

Sequencing input: CD4+ T cells sorted from blood. The receptors originated from a woman younger than 35 in good health.

This clonotype was detected only a few times. The chain uses TRBV6-5 and TRBJ2-7; D uncertain. Germline loops: CDR1 MNHEY, CDR2 SVGAGI. The length of the CDR3 is 11 residues. Trimming removed 10 bases from V and 3 bases from J, with 10 bases in between. CDR3 in amino acids: CATYGNYEQYF. The CDR3 DNA reads TGTGCCACATATGGGAACTACGAGCAGTACTTC.

The chain recombines TRBV20-1 with TRBJ2-7; D gene uncertain. Trimming stripped 2 bases from V and 0 bases from J, with 14 bases between. Germline lookup yields CDR1 DFQATT and CDR2 SNEGSKA (reference sequence). The CDR3 totals 15 residues. The CDR3: CSARSATTVSYEQYF. The DNA of the CDR3 is TGCAGTGCTAGAAGTGCGACGACTGTCTCCTACGAGCAGTACTTC.

This clonotype was observed at least ten times. The chain is built from TRBV4-3 and TRBJ2-3; D is undetermined. V lost 3 bases and J lost 3, with 10 bases in between. The CDR3 is made up of 14 amino acids. Germline V lookup: CDR1 LGHNA, CDR2 YSLEER. CDR3 residues: CASSQSAITDTQYF. The CDR3 nucleotides read TGCGCCAGCAGCCAGTCTGCCATAACAGATACGCAGTATTTT.

This clonotype was detected ten times or more. One end of the junction fails to match germline, which may point to a read error. The V and J genes are TRBV7-7 and TRBJ2-1; D is unclear. This CDR3 is 13 amino acids long. Germline values: CDR1 SSHAT, CDR2 FNYEAQ (reference sequence). The CDR3 bases are TGTGCTAGCAGCTTAGTTCTCGGCAATGAGCAGTTCTTC. As protein: CASSLVLGNEQFF.

The chain is built from TRBV5-1 and TRBJ2-5; possibly TRBD1 for D (5 bases). Germline V lookup: CDR1 SGHRS, CDR2 YFSETQ. This CDR3 has 13 amino acids. Trimming removed 4 bases from V and 5 bases from J, with 12 bases in between. In nucleotides, the CDR3 is TGCGCCAGCAGCCTTCAGGGTTTTGAGACCCAGTACTTC. This gives the protein CASSLQGFETQYF.

The sample holds one count of this clonotype. The rearrangement joins TRBV3-1 to TRBJ2-7, with 9 bases aligning to TRBD1. Germline V gives CDR1 LGHDT, CDR2 YNNKEL (reference sequence). The CDR3 has 16 amino acids. Germline trimming cut 1 base from V and 3 bases from J; bases unmatched to any gene: 7. The CDR3 spells CASSQVRGTGRYEQYF. The CDR3 nucleotides read TGTGCCAGCAGCCAAGTCCGCGGGACAGGGCGCTACGAGCAGTACTTC.

This clonotype showed up many times. The V and J genes are TRBV7-8 and TRBJ2-1; D is unresolved. V was cut by 1 base and J by 7 bases, with 17 bases left in between. The CDR3 runs to 16 residues. Germline V gives CDR1 SGHVS, CDR2 FQNEAQ. The CDR3 loop reads CASSLGSSGYSNEQFF. DNA of the CDR3: TGTGCCAGCAGCTTAGGGAGCTCCGGTTATTCGAATGAGCAGTTCTTC.

This clonotype was observed a few times. The chain has TRBV5-6 and TRBJ2-5, with D tentatively TRBD2 (5 bases). The length of the CDR3 is 16 residues. Germline loops: CDR1 SGHDT, CDR2 YYEEEE. V gave up 0 bases and J gave up 2 bases, with 14 bases separating them. DNA of the CDR3: TGTGCCAGCAGCTTGGCGGTCGGGGTTGGGCAAGAGACCCAGTACTTC. It yields the protein CASSLAVGVGQETQYF.

This clonotype appeared a few times. This rearrangement joins TRBV5-1 to TRBJ2-5, with a possible D match to TRBD2 (5 bases). The CDR3 runs to 14 residues. Trimming took off 0 bases at V and 6 bases at J, with 12 bases between the two ends. Germline values: CDR1 SGHRS, CDR2 YFSETQ. The CDR3 loop is CASSLETGSKTQYF. As DNA, the CDR3 is TGCGCCAGCAGCTTGGAAACGGGGAGCAAGACCCAGTACTTC.

This clonotype was recorded many times. The V gene is TRBV29-1, the J gene TRBJ2-2; 10 nucleotides align to TRBD2. The CDR3 is made up of 16 amino acids. Losses at the gene ends were 7 bases for V and 4 bases for J; bases not matched to a gene: 12. Germline V gene lookup returns CDR1 SQVTM and CDR2 ANQGSEA. As DNA, the CDR3 is TGCAGCGCCAGGACTAGCGGCCCTGTGCCCACCGGGGAGCTGTTTTTT. Translated, it gives CSARTSGPVPTGELFF.

This clonotype showed up just a few times. The CDR3 DNA reads as TGTGCCAGCAGCAAGACTAGCGGGAGACTTCCTAGGTCCTACGAGCAGTACTTC. Protein sequence: CASSKTSGRLPRSYEQYF. The chain couples TRBV11-2 to TRBJ2-7; TRBD2 matches 12 bases. V shed 5 bases and J 1 base; nucleotides not matched to a gene: 12. CDR1 and CDR2 (germline): SGHAT, FQNNGV. CDR3 size: 18 residues.

About this clonotype: One end of the junction does not line up with germline, which may come from a read error. The chain links TRBV6-2 or TRBV6-3 to TRBJ2-1; a possible D gene is TRBD1 (6 bases). From germline, CDR1 is MNHEY and CDR2 SVGEGT. The CDR3 length is 15 residues. CDR3 region: CASSYSGQIYHEQFF. In DNA, the CDR3 is TGTGCCAGCAGTTACTCAGGACAGATCTACCATGAGCAGTTCTTC.

The chain combines TRBV29-1 with TRBJ2-5, with D tentatively TRBD1 (6 bases). The V gene's germline CDR1 is SQVTM and CDR2 ANQGSEA. V was shortened by 7 bases and J by 7 bases, with 10 bases between the two germline ends. The CDR3 covers 10 residues. The CDR3 spells CSGGPVTQYF. For the CDR3, the DNA is TGCAGCGGGGGGCCGGTGACCCAGTACTTC.

This sequence joins TRBV7-9 and TRBJ2-2; no reliable D call. This CDR3 is 13 amino acids long. The V end was cut by 3 bases, the J end by 6 bases, with 8 bases between. The germline CDR1 and CDR2 sequences are SEHNR and FQNEAQ (reference sequence). The CDR3 protein is CASSFEKSGELFF. CDR3 sequence (DNA): TGTGCCAGCAGCTTTGAGAAGTCCGGGGAGCTGTTTTTT.

The rearrangement uses TRBV5-1 and TRBJ2-3; 9 bases fit TRBD2. With 5 bases clipped from V and 1 base from J, the junction kept 8 bases outside the gene matches. This CDR3 has 16 amino acids. From germline, CDR1 is SGHRS and CDR2 YFSETQ. The CDR3 loop reads CASRISASGGTDTQYF. The DNA of the CDR3 is TGCGCCAGCAGGATTTCTGCTAGCGGGGGCACAGATACGCAGTATTTT.

This sequence joins TRBV5-6 and TRBJ1-3; D unclear. The CDR3 spans 15 residues. Trimming removed 7 bases at V and 0 bases at J, with 14 bases between. The germline V gene has CDR1 SGHDT and CDR2 YYEEEE. The CDR3, as DNA: TGTGCCAGCTCCACCGATCCCGGCTCTGGAAACACCATATATTTT. This sequence encodes CASSTDPGSGNTIYF.

The chain couples TRBV24-1 to TRBJ1-5; D is ambiguous. CDR3 length: 14 amino acids. Germline V gives CDR1 KGHDR, CDR2 SFDVKD. V lost 2 bases and J 4 bases, leaving 8 bases between the germline ends. This chain's CDR3 is CATSDSGPNQPQHF. CDR3 DNA: TGTGCCACCAGTGATTCAGGCCCTAATCAGCCCCAGCATTTT.

The chain has TRBV29-1 and TRBJ2-5; 7 bases agree with TRBD1. Unmatched junction bases numbered 5, after V lost 7 bases and J lost 0 bases. The CDR3 consists of 13 residues. Germline CDR1 is SQVTM and CDR2 is ANQGSEA. CDR3 nucleotide sequence: TGCAGCGCCATACAGGGGTACCAAGAGACCCAGTACTTC. It is translated as CSAIQGYQETQYF.

This sequence joins TRBV18 and TRBJ2-5; D is unresolved. Per germline, CDR1 KGHSH and CDR2 LQKENI. V lost 4 bases and J lost 5, with 11 bases in between. CDR3 length equals 13 residues. The CDR3 nucleotides are TGTGCCAGCTCACTAATCGAGTACGAGACCCAGTACTTC. It translates to CASSLIEYETQYF. Supplemented by reference TRBV18 and TRBJ2-5, the full variable domain reads NAGVMQNPRHLVRRRGQEARLRCSPMKGHSHVYWYRQLPEEGLKFMVYLQKENIIDESGMPKERFSAEFPKEGPSILRIQQVVRGDSAAYFCASSLIEYETQYFGPGTRLLVL.

This clonotype has a handful of counts. The rearrangement uses TRBV5-1 and TRBJ2-3, with 9 nucleotides matching TRBD2. With V trimmed by 0 bases and J by 4 bases, 6 bases remained unmatched. In germline, CDR1 is SGHRS, CDR2 YFSETQ. The CDR3 extends over 16 amino acids. CDR3 coding DNA: TGCGCCAGCAGCTTGGAAGCGGGACTAGCCCCAGATACGCAGTATTTT. It is translated as CASSLEAGLAPDTQYF. The variable domain in full, completed from reference TRBV5-1 and TRBJ2-3, reads KAGVTQTPRYLIKTRGQQVTLSCSPISGHRSVSWYQQTPGQGLQFLFEYFSETQRNKGNFPGRFSGRQFSNSRSEMNVSTLELGDSALYLCASSLEAGLAPDTQYFGPGTRLTVL.

The CDR3 DNA reads as TGTGCCAGTAGTACTAAGGTTGCTAGCGGGAGGCTCATATACAATGAGCAGTTCTTC. It encodes CASSTKVASGRLIYNEQFF. The V call is TRBV19, the J call TRBJ2-1; TRBD2 matches 11 bases. CDR3 length: 19 amino acids. Germline V CDR1 and CDR2: LNHDA, SQIVND (reference sequence). Trimming took 4 bases from V and 4 from J; bases not matched to a gene: 15.

This clonotype was observed a handful of times. The chain couples TRBV6-2 or TRBV6-3 to TRBJ2-7; D is possibly TRBD1 or TRBD2 (5 bases each). The V end was cut by 2 bases, the J end by 2 bases, with 10 bases between. The germline gives CDR1 MNHEY, CDR2 SVGEGT. This CDR3 is 14 amino acids long. DNA of the CDR3: TGTGCCAGCAGTTACCGGGACGGCCCCTACGAGCAGTACTTC. Translating gives CASSYRDGPYEQYF.

This clonotype was seen a handful of times. The CDR3 here is CAISDSVAQYF. The CDR3 DNA follows: TGTGCCATCAGTGACAGTGTGGCGCAGTATTTT. The chain has TRBV10-3 and TRBJ2-3; no definite D call. The CDR3 runs to 11 residues. V was trimmed by 3 bases and J by 10 bases, leaving 8 bases between them. CDR1 and CDR2 (germline): ENHRY, SYGVKD.

This clonotype was found a few times. The rearrangement links TRBV3-1 to TRBJ2-7; tentatively, D is TRBD1 (6 bases). This CDR3 region has 15 residues. Germline V gene sequence: CDR1 LGHDT, CDR2 YNNKEL (reference sequence). Deletions cut 0 bases from V and 6 bases from J, with 15 bases between. CDR3 protein: CASSQDLVKGGEQYF. The CDR3 DNA is TGTGCCAGCAGCCAAGATCTTGTTAAAGGGGGCGAGCAGTACTTC.

This clonotype was seen ten or more times. The J gene is TRBJ2-3, the V gene TRBV27; 8 nucleotides agree with TRBD2. The CDR3 spans 13 residues. The germline gives CDR1 MNHEY, CDR2 SMNVEV (reference sequence). V lost 9 bases, J lost 1 base, and 3 bases stayed unmatched. The CDR3 here is CASQLAGTDTQYF. In DNA, the CDR3 is TGTGCCAGTCAACTAGCGGGCACAGATACGCAGTATTTT.

This clonotype was found many times. The V and J genes are TRBV7-9 and TRBJ2-3; D is unclear. Per the germline V gene, CDR1 is SEHNR and CDR2 is FQNEAQ (reference sequence). Trimming left V 1 base short and J 2 bases short, with 7 bases between. This CDR3 region has 14 residues. CDR3 sequence: CASSLGRTTDTQYF. As DNA, the CDR3 is TGTGCCAGCAGCTTAGGACGGACCACAGATACGCAGTATTTT.

The gene calls are TRBV7-2 and TRBJ2-5; the D is unclear. Germline V gives CDR1 SGHTA, CDR2 FQGNSA. The CDR3 runs to 14 residues. V dropped 3 bases and J dropped 5 bases, with 13 bases sitting between them. CDR3 residues: CASSFLGYWETQYF. The CDR3 DNA reads as TGTGCCAGCAGCTTCCTGGGGTACTGGGAGACCCAGTACTTC.

This clonotype was recorded a few times. This CDR3 reads CASTASNEQFF. The DNA of the CDR3 is TGTGCCAGTACCGCCAGCAATGAGCAGTTCTTC. This chain joins TRBV6-5 and TRBJ2-1; no clear D gene. V was pared by 9 bases and J by 6 bases, with 9 bases between. The CDR3 is 11 amino acids. CDR1 and CDR2 from the germline V gene are MNHEY and SVGAGI.

The V gene is TRBV7-9, the J gene TRBJ1-2, with D unclear. Per germline, CDR1 SEHNR and CDR2 FQNEAQ (reference sequence). The CDR3 consists of 13 residues. V was cut by 5 bases and J by 4 bases, with 11 bases left in between. The CDR3 region is CASSTSRSYGYTF. Written as DNA, the CDR3 is TGTGCCAGCAGCACATCCAGGAGCTATGGCTACACCTTC. Together with reference TRBV7-9 and TRBJ1-2, the CDR3 gives the full variable domain: DTGVSQNPRHKITKRGQNVTFRCDPISEHNRLYWYRQTLGQGPEFLTYFQNEAQLEKSRLLSDRFSAERPKGSFSTLEIQRTEQGDSAMYLCASSTSRSYGYTFGSGTRLTVV.